One T cell receptor beta chain is described in this entry. What it recognizes is unknown. V was clipped by 4 bases and J by 4 bases, with 10 bases between them. Germline V gene data show CDR1 as SGHTA and CDR2 as FQGNSA. The CDR3 runs to 13 residues. The record originates from a study of CD8 T cells in Susac syndrome. Study outcomes and limitations: As the study acknowledged, the number of individuals who were part of its TCR sequencing and HLA analysis was relatively small.

CD8+ and CD4+ T cells from blood underwent TCR beta sequencing. Roughly 0.45 to 1 ug RNA was reverse transcribed with random hexamers. A multiplex approach, immunoSEQ multiplex PCR, amplified TCR beta CDR3 across 54 Vbeta and 13 Jbeta. TCRdb recomputed calls from the immunoSEQ multiplex PCR reads with MiXCR, one row per CDR3 protein. The sample gives 180,000 or so distinct CDR3 sequences, about 95% of which show up once; just under 0.095% is in the top ten. The specimen was CD4+ T cells from PBMCs. The rearrangement links TRBV7-2 to TRBJ1-2; D is undetermined. The sequence was obtained from a human donor with multiple sclerosis. Written as DNA, the CDR3 is TGTGCCAGCAGCTCCCACGTGAGCTATGGCTACACCTTC. Its protein is CASSSHVSYGYTF.